Following are 14 T cell receptor beta chains from one sample sequenced in a study of blood T cell repertoires in COVID-19. Data came from immunoSEQ multiplex PCR; TCRdb stores just in-frame clones and leaves some out. The repertoire holds 150,000 to 200,000 clones, with 85% to 90% as singletons. Sequencing was performed on peripheral blood. The origin of the receptors is a woman aged 80 or older with COVID-19, enrolled during active disease.

The rearrangement joins TRBV5-1 to TRBJ1-6; 10 bases agree with TRBD1. The CDR3 runs to 15 residues. Looked up from germline, CDR1 is SGHRS and CDR2 is YFSETQ. The junction had 5 bases not matched to a gene; V was cut back by 4 bases and J by 7 bases. CDR3 coding DNA: TGCGCCAGCAGCCTGGGGGACAGGGGCAATTCACCCCTCCACTTT. It codes for CASSLGDRGNSPLHF.

In this sample, this clone turned up once. A read error may account for a junction end that differs from germline. The chain carries TRBV9 and TRBJ2-7; D possibly corresponds to TRBD1 (6 bases). Germline V gene data show CDR1 as SGDLS and CDR2 as YYNGEE. The CDR3 runs to 15 residues. The CDR3 sequence: CASSVSAGAPSSITF. The CDR3 DNA sequence: TGTGCCAGCAGCGTATCGGCAGGGGCTCCTTCTTCCATCACCTTC.

The chain couples TRBV3-1 (or the pseudogene TRBV3-2) to TRBJ2-2, with a tentative D call TRBD1 (5 bases). CDR1 is LGHDT, CDR2 YNNKEL, per germline (reference sequence). Trimming left V 0 bases short and J 7 bases short, with 6 bases between. The CDR3 consists of 13 residues. In DNA, the CDR3 is TGTGCCAGCAGCCAAGACAGGGACGGGGAGCTGTTTTTT. This codes for CASSQDRDGELFF.

The chain uses TRBV7-2 and TRBJ2-7; D not resolved. V was pared by 1 base and J by 3 bases, with 13 bases between. CDR1 and CDR2 from the germline V gene are SGHTA and FQGNSA. The length of the CDR3 is 15 residues. The CDR3 DNA is TGTGCCAGCAGCTTAGGTGAGGCCGCTCTCTACGAGCAGTACTTC. This gives the protein CASSLGEAALYEQYF.

This sequence joins TRBV7-2 and TRBJ2-1; 10 bases align to TRBD2. Unmatched junction bases numbered 5, after V lost 1 base and J lost 5 bases. The CDR3 length is 16 residues. Germline V gives CDR1 SGHTA, CDR2 FQGNSA. CDR3 nucleotides: TGTGCCAGCAGCTTAGTGGTAGCGGGGGGTCACAATGAGCAGTTCTTC. It specifies CASSLVVAGGHNEQFF.

The rearrangement joins TRBV28 to TRBJ2-7, with 8 bases aligning to TRBD1. Germline values: CDR1 MDHEN, CDR2 SYDVKM. The CDR3 has 15 residues. J was trimmed by 3 bases and V by 3 bases; bases with no gene match: 7. CDR3 region: CASSFPTGAIYEQYF. DNA for the CDR3: TGTGCCAGCAGTTTCCCGACAGGGGCCATCTACGAGCAGTACTTC.

J is TRBJ1-2 and V is TRBV19, with 8 bases aligning to TRBD1. Germline trimming cut 3 bases from V and 5 bases from J; bases unmatched to any gene: 8. The germline V gene encodes CDR1 LNHDA and CDR2 SQIVND (reference sequence). The CDR3 is 15 amino acids. CDR3 residues: CASSIQGQGAYGYTF. The CDR3 nucleotides read TGTGCCAGTAGTATCCAAGGACAGGGCGCTTATGGCTACACCTTC.

The chain carries TRBV6-6 and TRBJ1-4; 10 bases are shared with TRBD1. Germline V CDR1 and CDR2: MNHNY, SVGAGI (reference sequence). J lost 6 bases, V lost 4 bases, and 5 bases had no gene match. The length of the CDR3 is 15 residues. CDR3 DNA: TGTGCCAGCAGTTTCTCCGGGACAGGGGATGAAAAACTGTTTTTT. Translation: CASSFSGTGDEKLFF.

The V and J genes are TRBV7-9 and TRBJ1-5, with D possibly TRBD1 on 6 matching bases. V lost 1 base and J lost 4, with 11 bases in between. The CDR3 spans 15 residues. CDR1 and CDR2 (germline): SEHNR, FQNEAQ (reference sequence). The CDR3, as DNA: TGTGCCAGCAGCTTAGTTGAGGGGGAGAATCAGCCCCAGCATTTT. It yields the protein CASSLVEGENQPQHF.

This clone was counted at least ten times. J is TRBJ2-1 and V is TRBV4-2, with TRBD2 identical over 7 bases. The CDR3 contains 16 residues. J gave up 3 bases and V 4 bases, and 9 bases lay outside the gene matches. CDR1 and CDR2 from the germline V gene are LGHNA and YNFKEQ. The CDR3 nucleotides read TGTGCCAGCAGCCTCTTTGGGGACTACCTCTACAATGAGCAGTTCTTC. Translating gives CASSLFGDYLYNEQFF.

This clone was found once. V is TRBV29-1 and J is TRBJ2-1, with 14 bases aligning to TRBD2. Trimming cost V 2 bases and J 4 bases; bases outside gene matches: 19. The CDR3 is 21 amino acids. Germline CDR1 is SQVTM and CDR2 is ANQGSEA. The CDR3 protein is CSVEPFSGTSGRGFRYNEQFF. Here the CDR3 DNA reads TGCAGCGTTGAACCATTTTCCGGGACTAGCGGGAGAGGTTTTCGGTACAATGAGCAGTTCTTC.

This clone was found once. The rearrangement uses TRBV28 and TRBJ1-4; D is unclear. This CDR3 is built from 16 residues. Germline loops: CDR1 MDHEN, CDR2 SYDVKM. V was pared by 2 bases and J by 2 bases, with 12 bases between. CDR3 region: CASSLISPGTNEKLFF. Written as DNA, the CDR3 is TGTGCCAGCAGTTTAATTTCGCCCGGGACTAATGAAAAACTGTTTTTT.

The V and J genes are TRBV10-1 and TRBJ1-4, with 10 bases aligning to TRBD1. Trimming removed 0 bases from V and 5 bases from J; junction bases left unmatched: 6. The CDR3 consists of 17 residues. Germline loops: CDR1 WNHNN, CDR2 SYGVQD (reference sequence). The CDR3 DNA reads as TGCGCCAGCAGTGAGTCATTCCCGGGACAGGGGAATGAAAAACTGTTTTTT. Protein product: CASSESFPGQGNEKLFF.

The chain couples TRBV29-1 to TRBJ2-5, with a tentative D call TRBD1 (5 bases). The CDR3 spans 13 residues. V dropped 0 bases and J dropped 7 bases, with 12 bases sitting between them. The germline V gene has CDR1 SQVTM and CDR2 ANQGSEA. The DNA of the CDR3 is TGCAGCGTTGAAGAAGGGGCAGGGCGGACCCAGTACTTC. It yields the protein CSVEEGAGRTQYF.